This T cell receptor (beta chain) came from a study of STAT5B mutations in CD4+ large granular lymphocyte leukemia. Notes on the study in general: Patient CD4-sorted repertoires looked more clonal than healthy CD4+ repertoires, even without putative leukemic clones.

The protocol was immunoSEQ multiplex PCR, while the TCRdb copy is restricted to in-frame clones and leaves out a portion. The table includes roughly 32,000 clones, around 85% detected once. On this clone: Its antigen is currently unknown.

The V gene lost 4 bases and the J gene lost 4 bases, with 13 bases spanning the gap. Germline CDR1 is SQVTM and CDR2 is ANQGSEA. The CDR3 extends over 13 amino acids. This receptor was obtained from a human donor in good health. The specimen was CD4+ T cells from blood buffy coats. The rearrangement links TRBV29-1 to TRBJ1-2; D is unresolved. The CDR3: CSVGAWLSYGYTF. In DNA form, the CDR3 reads TGCAGCGTTGGGGCATGGCTTAGCTATGGCTACACCTTC.